One and the same sample provided the 3 T cell receptor beta chains below, sequenced in a study of PD-1 blockade in classical Hodgkin lymphoma. The time point: cycle 4 day 1 (C4D1), after five to seven weeks of nivolumab. Relapse after autologous stem cell transplantation occurred in every patient, and brentuximab vedotin exposure varied. Assay: immunoSEQ multiplex PCR; the TCRdb copy retains only in-frame clones and omits some. The sample lists tens of thousands of clones; 90% were seen once. Sequenced here: peripheral blood mononuclear cells (PBMCs), sampled before the fourth cycle of nivolumab. All receptors derive from a human donor with classical Hodgkin lymphoma.

This clone showed up just a few times. The chain carries TRBV29-1 and TRBJ1-2; maybe TRBD1 (6 bases). V was pared by 1 base and J by 3 bases, with 9 bases between. Germline V gene sequence: CDR1 SQVTM, CDR2 ANQGSEA. The CDR3 runs to 13 residues. This CDR3 reads CSVEAGGDYGYTF. The CDR3 DNA is TGCAGCGTTGAAGCTGGGGGCGACTATGGCTACACCTTC.

Here the CDR3 reads CASRNWGSNSPLHF. The DNA for the CDR3 is TGTGCCAGCAGGAACTGGGGATCGAATTCACCCCTCCACTTT. V usage is TRBV6-6 and J usage is TRBJ1-6, with unresolved D. Germline CDR1 reads MNHNY; CDR2 reads SVGAGI (reference sequence). CDR3 length: 14 amino acids. V was clipped by 6 bases and J by 7 bases, with 13 bases between them.

This CDR3 is CAISESVGLQETQYF. CDR3 sequence (DNA): TGTGCCATCAGTGAGTCGGTAGGCCTCCAAGAGACCCAGTACTTC. The chain has TRBV10-3 and TRBJ2-5; D gene uncertain. This CDR3 has 15 residues. Germline lookup yields CDR1 ENHRY and CDR2 SYGVKD. V was cut by 0 bases and J by 1 base, with 9 bases left in between.